The sequence of this T cell receptor beta chain was determined in a study of blood T cell repertoires in COVID-19. Study at large: Both acute and convalescent COVID-19 samples were obtained from the United States, Italy and Spain.

Authors' analysis steps: Quantification of nucleated cells was approximated via reference gene primer amplification. Produced via immunoSEQ multiplex PCR; TCRdb's table is partial and in-frame only. For V, J and clone size, that table is used; D and trimming come from the DNA. The sample has 190,000 or so clones, 86% seen once. Residents of around 24 US areas, aged about 18 to 89 years, made up the participants. Cohort 3 recovery required two negative PCRs, clearance, or symptom resolution. The CDR3 covers 12 residues. V dropped 11 bases and J dropped 1 base, with 8 bases sitting between them. CDR1 is LNHDA, CDR2 SQIVND, per germline (reference sequence).

The V gene is TRBV19, the J gene TRBJ2-2, with D perhaps matching TRBD1 (6 bases). The specimen was PBMCs or T cells enriched from blood (not recorded which). The sequence was collected from a woman in her thirties who had recovered from COVID-19. The CDR3 DNA sequence: TGTGCCCTGGGACAGAACACCGGGGAGCTGTTTTTT. Amino acid sequence: CALGQNTGELFF. Full variable domain (rest looked up from reference TRBV19 and TRBJ2-2): DGGITQSPKYLFRKEGQNVTLSCEQNLNHDAMYWYRQDPGQGLRLIYYSQIVNDFQKGDIAEGYSVSREKKESFPLTVTSAQKNPTAFYLCALGQNTGELFFGEGSRLTVL.